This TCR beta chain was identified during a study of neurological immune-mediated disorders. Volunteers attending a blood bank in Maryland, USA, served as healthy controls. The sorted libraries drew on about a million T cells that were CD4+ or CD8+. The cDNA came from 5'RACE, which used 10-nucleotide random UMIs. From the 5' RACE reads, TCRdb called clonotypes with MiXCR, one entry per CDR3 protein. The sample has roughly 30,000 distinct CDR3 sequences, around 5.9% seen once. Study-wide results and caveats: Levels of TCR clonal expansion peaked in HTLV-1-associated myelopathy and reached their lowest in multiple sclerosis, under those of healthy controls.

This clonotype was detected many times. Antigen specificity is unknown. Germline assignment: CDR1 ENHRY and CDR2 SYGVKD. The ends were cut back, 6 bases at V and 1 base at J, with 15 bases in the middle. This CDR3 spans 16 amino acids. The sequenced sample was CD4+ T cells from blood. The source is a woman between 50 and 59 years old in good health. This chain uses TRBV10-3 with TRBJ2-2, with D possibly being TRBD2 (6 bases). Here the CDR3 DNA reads TGTGCCATCAGCCTCGGGGGTAGCGGGAACACCGGGGAGCTGTTTTTT. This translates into CAISLGGSGNTGELFF.